The 32 T cell receptor beta chains presented below share a single source sample, sequenced in a study of PD-L1 blockade in urothelial cancer. Documented time point: pretreatment peripheral blood. TCRdb's table, derived via immunoSEQ multiplex PCR, lists solely in-frame clones and lacks some. Altogether under 95,000 clones are present, roughly 84% being singletons, with the ten largest covering approximately 2%. The sample here was PBMCs, taken around atezolizumab (anti-PD-L1) treatment. Source of these receptors: a man between 60 and 70 years old with urothelial cancer.

The V gene is TRBV2, the J gene TRBJ2-7; D remains ambiguous. CDR1 is SNHLY, CDR2 FYNNEI, per germline. Trimming left V 3 bases short and J 0 bases short, with 6 bases between. The CDR3 is made up of 13 amino acids. The CDR3: CASSEPDSYEQYF. CDR3 DNA: TGTGCCAGCAGTGAGCCAGACTCCTACGAGCAGTACTTC. The complete variable domain, with remaining parts taken from reference TRBV2 and TRBJ2-7, reads EPEVTQTPSHQVTQMGQEVILRCVPISNHLYFYWYRQILGQKVEFLVSFYNNEISEKSEIFDDQFSVERPDGSNFTLKIRSTKLEDSAMYFCASSEPDSYEQYFGPGTRLTVT.

The chain employs TRBV5-1 and TRBJ1-1; TRBD1 might be the D (5 bases). In germline, CDR1 is SGHRS, CDR2 YFSETQ. The CDR3 totals 14 residues. With 0 bases removed from V and 3 bases from J, the gap between germline ends came to 9 bases. CDR3 coding DNA: TGCGCCAGCAGCTTGGGGCTAGGGGACACTGAAGCTTTCTTT. Protein: CASSLGLGDTEAFF.

This clone was counted only a few times. CDR3 in DNA: TGTGCCAGTAGTATACAAGTAACGAGCTCCTATAATTCACCCCTCCACTTT. Translated: CASSIQVTSSYNSPLHF. This sequence joins TRBV19 and TRBJ1-6; unclear D gene. Germline V CDR1 and CDR2: LNHDA, SQIVND (reference sequence). This CDR3 has 17 residues. Trimming took 2 bases from V and 0 from J, leaving 11 bases between them.

The J gene is TRBJ2-4, the V gene TRBV6-5; 7 bases map to TRBD2. Germline CDR1 MNHEY, CDR2 SVGAGI. CDR3 size: 12 residues. V was pared by 10 bases and J by 9 bases, with 9 bases of the junction left unmatched. The CDR3 nucleotides are TGTGCCATAGGCGGGGGTCAAGGCATTCAGTACTTC. Translated, it gives CAIGGGQGIQYF.

The V gene is TRBV7-9, the J gene TRBJ2-2; 10 bases agree with TRBD2. This CDR3 contains 14 residues. V shed 4 bases, J shed 6 bases, and the junction held 2 bases outside the gene matches. Germline CDR1 SEHNR, CDR2 FQNEAQ (reference sequence). The DNA for the CDR3 is TGTGCCAGCAGCTCTAGCGGGAGTGCCGGGGAGCTGTTTTTT. It translates to CASSSSGSAGELFF.

The rearrangement uses TRBV7-2 and TRBJ2-7; D is unclear. CDR3 length: 14 residues. V lost 1 base and J lost 3, with 10 bases in between. In germline, CDR1 is SGHTA, CDR2 FQGNSA. The CDR3 DNA follows: TGTGCCAGCAGCTTAGTCCCCGGGTTCTACGAGCAGTACTTC. It translates to CASSLVPGFYEQYF.

The rearrangement links TRBV5-1 to TRBJ2-6, with D maybe TRBD1 (5 bases). There are 14 residues in the CDR3. Germline loops: CDR1 SGHRS, CDR2 YFSETQ. With 4 bases removed from V and 2 bases from J, the gap between germline ends came to 7 bases. The CDR3 nucleotides read TGCGCCAGCAGCCCGACAGCTGGGGCCAACGTCCTGACTTTC. Encoded protein: CASSPTAGANVLTF.

Here the CDR3 reads CASSPDWGGIVGNTIYF. The CDR3 DNA follows: TGTGCCAGCAGCCCCGACTGGGGGGGCATCGTAGGAAACACCATATATTTT. The gene calls are TRBV11-2 and TRBJ1-3; TRBD1 is a possible D gene (6 bases). This CDR3 spans 17 amino acids. Germline-derived CDR1 and CDR2 are SGHAT and FQNNGV. V lost 5 bases to trimming and J lost 4 bases, with 21 bases between them.

In this sample, this clone turned up once. The chain uses TRBV5-4 and TRBJ2-3; D possibly corresponds to TRBD2 (6 bases). V was pared by 4 bases and J by 5 bases, with 14 bases between. Germline loops: CDR1 SGHNT, CDR2 YYREEE (reference sequence). The CDR3 loop spans 14 amino acids. CDR3 in DNA: TGTGCCAGCAGCCCCGGAGGGCGTAGAGATACGCAGTATTTT. Its translation: CASSPGGRRDTQYF.

This chain links TRBV28 with TRBJ2-7; a weak D match, TRBD2 (6 bases). The CDR3 runs to 15 residues. Germline-derived CDR1 and CDR2 are MDHEN and SYDVKM. The ends were cut back, 4 bases at V and 4 bases at J, with 17 bases in the middle. This CDR3 reads CASSYHAGGGYEQYF. The CDR3 DNA reads as TGTGCCAGCAGTTACCACGCCGGGGGTGGGTACGAGCAGTACTTC.

V and J are TRBV12-5 and TRBJ2-5, with 7 positions matching TRBD1. The CDR3 has 15 residues. J was trimmed by 2 bases and V by 4 bases; bases with no gene match: 7. CDR1 LGHNT and CDR2 FRNRAP come from the germline V gene. CDR3: CASGSPGQTQETQYF. DNA of the CDR3: TGTGCTAGTGGTTCTCCGGGACAGACTCAAGAGACCCAGTACTTC.

CDR3 sequence (DNA): TGTGCCACCAGCAGAGATCGGACTAGCTTCCACGAGCAGTACTTC. This encodes CATSRDRTSFHEQYF. The rearrangement joins TRBV15 to TRBJ2-7; 8 nucleotides agree with TRBD2. Germline lookup yields CDR1 LNHNV and CDR2 YYDKDF (reference sequence). V trimming: 0 bases; J trimming: 5 bases; junction bases outside the gene matches: 6. CDR3 length: 15 amino acids.

The CDR3 reads CASSVGQSSGANVLTF. The CDR3, as DNA: TGTGCCAGCAGTGTCGGACAGAGCTCTGGGGCCAACGTCCTGACTTTC. J is TRBJ2-6 and V is TRBV6-1; D might be TRBD1 (6 bases). Deletions cut 4 bases from V and 0 bases from J, with 10 bases between. This CDR3 has 16 residues. Per germline, CDR1 MNHNS and CDR2 SASEGT.

The genes are TRBV13 and TRBJ2-2; D unclear. The length of the CDR3 is 16 residues. V was pared by 5 bases and J by 2 bases, with 15 bases between. CDR1 and CDR2 (germline): PRHDT, FYEKMQ (reference sequence). CDR3 in DNA: TGTGCCAGCAGCCGTTCTACGGTGAGAAACACCGGGGAGCTGTTTTTT. It translates to CASSRSTVRNTGELFF.

The rearrangement links TRBV6-5 to TRBJ1-5, with 8 bases aligning to TRBD1. Per germline, CDR1 MNHEY and CDR2 SVGAGI. This CDR3 is built from 14 residues. Unmatched junction bases numbered 5, after V lost 8 bases and J lost 2 bases. CDR3 bases: TGTGCCAGCTCCCCGGGACAGGGCAATCAGCCCCAGCATTTT. Translation: CASSPGQGNQPQHF.

The V and J genes are TRBV7-2 and TRBJ2-1; 7 nucleotides match TRBD2. The V gene end was trimmed by 6 bases and the J gene end by 3 bases; junction bases not matched to a gene: 11. Germline loops: CDR1 SGHTA, CDR2 FQGNSA. This CDR3 has 16 amino acids. CDR3 sequence: CASSYVGTTSYNEQFF. DNA for the CDR3: TGTGCCAGCAGTTACGTCGGGACTACGAGCTACAATGAGCAGTTCTTC.

The gene calls are TRBV6-1 and TRBJ2-1; 9 nucleotides line up with TRBD2. The germline V gene has CDR1 MNHNS and CDR2 SASEGT. V was pared by 2 bases and J by 8 bases, with 10 bases of the junction left unmatched. The CDR3 is made up of 16 amino acids. CDR3 DNA: TGTGCCAGCAGTGAAATCGGCCTAGCGGGGAGGTATGAGCAGTTCTTC. It specifies CASSEIGLAGRYEQFF.

V is TRBV2 and J is TRBJ2-5; TRBD1 agrees at 10 bases. The CDR3 contains 14 residues. Looked up from germline, CDR1 is SNHLY and CDR2 is FYNNEI. V lost 6 bases, J lost 4 bases, and 5 bases stayed unmatched. Here the CDR3 DNA reads TGTGCCAGCAGCGCCGACAGGGGGCGAGAGACCCAGTACTTC. Protein sequence: CASSADRGRETQYF.

The chain recombines TRBV5-1 with TRBJ1-4, with 11 bases identical to TRBD1. This CDR3 is built from 17 residues. Germline CDR1 and CDR2: SGHRS and YFSETQ. Losses at the gene ends were 2 bases for V and 0 bases for J; bases not matched to a gene: 3. The CDR3 loop is CASSFSGQGATNEKLFF. CDR3 DNA sequence: TGCGCCAGCAGCTTCTCGGGACAGGGGGCAACTAATGAAAAACTGTTTTTT.

The V gene is TRBV9, the J gene TRBJ2-3, with a tentative D call TRBD1 (6 bases). Between the trimmed V and J ends, which lost 0 bases and 2 bases, there was a span of 10 bases. Germline V gene data show CDR1 as SGDLS and CDR2 as YYNGEE. CDR3 length: 15 residues. Here the CDR3 reads CASSVGQGITDTQYF. The CDR3 coding sequence is TGTGCCAGCAGCGTAGGTCAGGGGATCACAGATACGCAGTATTTT.

This clone was observed a few times. This rearrangement joins TRBV2 to TRBJ1-1; unclear D gene. CDR1 is SNHLY and CDR2 is FYNNEI in the germline V gene. The CDR3 spans 14 residues. V dropped 4 bases and J dropped 4 bases, with 13 bases sitting between them. The CDR3 nucleotides are TGTGCCAGCAGTGTCGGGTACCGGAGCACTGAAGCTTTCTTT. It translates to CASSVGYRSTEAFF. The complete variable domain, with remaining parts taken from reference TRBV2 and TRBJ1-1, reads EPEVTQTPSHQVTQMGQEVILRCVPISNHLYFYWYRQILGQKVEFLVSFYNNEISEKSEIFDDQFSVERPDGSNFTLKIRSTKLEDSAMYFCASSVGYRSTEAFFGQGTRLTVV.

V is TRBV6-1 and J is TRBJ1-4, with D perhaps matching TRBD1 (6 bases). CDR3 length: 14 amino acids. V was shortened by 6 bases and J by 4 bases, with 12 bases between the two germline ends. Germline V gene sequence: CDR1 MNHNS, CDR2 SASEGT. The CDR3 nucleotides are TGTGCCAGCAGCACGGGACAAGTTAATGAAAAACTGTTTTTT. Encoded protein: CASSTGQVNEKLFF.

V is TRBV25-1 and J is TRBJ1-1, with TRBD1 as a possible D gene (5 bases). This CDR3 has 17 amino acids. The V gene's germline CDR1 is MGHDK and CDR2 SYGVNS. V lost 5 bases to trimming and J lost 5 bases, with 24 bases between them. CDR3 region: CASSPMGQVGGKTEAFF. Here the CDR3 DNA reads TGTGCCAGCAGTCCAATGGGGCAGGTCGGGGGAAAGACTGAAGCTTTCTTT. Based on the CDR3 plus reference TRBV25-1 and TRBJ1-1, the full variable domain is EADIYQTPRYLVIGTGKKITLECSQTMGHDKMYWYQQDPGMELHLIHYSYGVNSTEKGDLSSESTVSRIRTEHFPLTLESARPSHTSQYLCASSPMGQVGGKTEAFFGQGTRLTVV.

This chain connects TRBV5-1 to TRBJ1-1; D is unresolved. V lost 5 bases, J lost 0 bases, and 11 bases lay in between. The germline V gene has CDR1 SGHRS and CDR2 YFSETQ. The CDR3 consists of 14 residues. CDR3 sequence: CASRMSMVNTEAFF. CDR3 DNA: TGCGCCAGCAGGATGAGTATGGTGAACACTGAAGCTTTCTTT.

The V and J genes are TRBV18 and TRBJ2-7, with 11 bases lining up with TRBD2. The junction had 14 bases not matched to a gene; V was cut back by 2 bases and J by 5 bases. Germline V gene data show CDR1 as KGHSH and CDR2 as LQKENI. This CDR3 has 18 residues. CDR3 DNA: TGTGCCAGCTCACCAGGGACTAGCGGAAAAAACCTCGCCCACGAGCAGTACTTC. It yields the protein CASSPGTSGKNLAHEQYF.

The chain joins TRBV20-1 to TRBJ1-2; no definite D call. This CDR3 is 10 amino acids long. Germline V lookup: CDR1 DFQATT, CDR2 SNEGSKA (reference sequence). V gave up 5 bases and J gave up 2 bases, with 3 bases separating them. Here the CDR3 reads CSASNYGYTF. In DNA form, the CDR3 reads TGCAGTGCTTCGAACTATGGCTACACCTTC.

This clone was counted once. V and J are TRBV30 and TRBJ1-2, with D hard to call. With 0 bases removed from V and 6 bases from J, the gap between germline ends came to 11 bases. Germline V CDR1 and CDR2: GTSNPN, SVGIG (reference sequence). The CDR3 length is 13 residues. CDR3 nucleotides: TGTGCCTGGAGTGTAGGAGGGTTTGATGGCTACACCTTC. Its protein product is CAWSVGGFDGYTF.

The CDR3, as DNA: TGTGCCAGCAGTTACTCGGCCCCGAACACTGAAGCTTTCTTT. It encodes CASSYSAPNTEAFF. V is TRBV6-5 and J is TRBJ1-1; D is unclear. This CDR3 is built from 14 residues. Germline V CDR1 and CDR2: MNHEY, SVGAGI. V was pared by 0 bases and J by 1 base, with 6 bases between.

The V gene is TRBV6-6, the J gene TRBJ2-2; 11 bases are shared with TRBD2. The CDR3 runs 16 residues. With V trimmed by 7 bases and J by 4 bases, 8 bases remained unmatched. Germline lookup yields CDR1 MNHNY and CDR2 SVGAGI (reference sequence). The CDR3 region is CASTLSGGALTGELFF. In DNA, the CDR3 is TGTGCCAGCACCCTTAGCGGGGGGGCCCTCACCGGGGAGCTGTTTTTT.

V gene TRBV7-9 combines with J gene TRBJ1-3, with D uncertain. The CDR3 is made up of 13 amino acids. Germline-derived CDR1 and CDR2 are SEHNR and FQNEAQ (reference sequence). V was trimmed by 2 bases and J by 3 bases, leaving 5 bases between them. CDR3 in DNA: TGTGCCAGCAGCTTAATCAGTGGAAACACCATATATTTT. This encodes CASSLISGNTIYF.

The V call is TRBV6-1, the J call TRBJ1-2; TRBD1 agrees at 9 bases. Germline assignment: CDR1 MNHNS and CDR2 SASEGT. The CDR3 length is 16 residues. The junction had 13 bases not matched to a gene; V was cut back by 3 bases and J by 8 bases. CDR3 in amino acids: CASSDEGLQGARGYTF. In nucleotides, the CDR3 is TGTGCCAGCAGTGACGAAGGTTTACAGGGGGCGCGCGGCTACACCTTC.

J is TRBJ1-2 and V is TRBV7-9, with 8 nucleotides matching TRBD1. CDR3 size: 16 residues. Unmatched junction bases numbered 14, after V lost 5 bases and J lost 6 bases. Germline CDR1 is SEHNR and CDR2 is FQNEAQ (reference sequence). The CDR3 nucleotides read TGTGCCAGCAGCCCGCTCCCCAAACAGGGGGTCCATGGCTACACCTTC. Translating it yields CASSPLPKQGVHGYTF. The full variable domain, completed using reference TRBV7-9 and TRBJ1-2, is DTGVSQNPRHKITKRGQNVTFRCDPISEHNRLYWYRQTLGQGPEFLTYFQNEAQLEKSRLLSDRFSAERPKGSFSTLEIQRTEQGDSAMYLCASSPLPKQGVHGYTFGSGTRLTVV.